A selection of T cell receptor beta chains follows, all from one sample in a study of T cells after posttransplantation cyclophosphamide. Repertoires were generated with immunoSEQ multiplex PCR, while TCRdb's copy carries only in-frame clones and drops some. The sample lists 22,000 or so clones; roughly 67% were seen once. Sequenced material: memory CD4+ T cells sorted from PBMCs. Receptors were obtained from a woman aged 60-70 years in good health, CMV-negative, and a related stem cell transplant donor. CDR3s include the opening cysteine and the closing phenylalanine or tryptophan. A D gene is named only where the DNA matches it firmly. Rows give clone size only sometimes, using once, few, many, or a class for an expanded clone.

d_call clone_size j_call v_call cdr3_nt cdr3_aa
- few TRBJ2-6 TRBV18 TGTGCCAGCTCACCATTTAGCGGTCAGGGGGCCAACGTCCTGACTTTC CASSPFSGQGANVLTF
TRBD1 - TRBJ2-1 TRBV5-4 TGTGCCAGCAGCTTCGGACAGGGAAGGGGGGAGCAGTTCTTC CASSFGQGRGEQFF
TRBD1 - TRBJ2-5 TRBV7-9 TGTGCCAGCAGCCGGAATACCGGACAGGGGGGATCGGAGACCCAGTACTTC CASSRNTGQGGSETQYF
- few TRBJ2-1 TRBV2 TGTGCCAGCAGTGAAAGCATGGAGGGTGAGCAGTTCTTC CASSESMEGEQFF
TRBD2 - TRBJ2-3 TRBV27 TGTGCCAGCAGTCTAGCGGGAGGGAGAGATACGCAGTATTTT CASSLAGGRDTQYF
TRBD2 - TRBJ2-5 TRBV7-9 TGTGCCAGCAGCCCAGGGACTAGCAGGGAGACCCAGTACTTC CASSPGTSRETQYF
- - TRBJ1-1 TRBV28 TGTGCCAGCAGTTTCTACAGGGTGGGGTACACTGAAGCTTTCTTT CASSFYRVGYTEAFF
- - TRBJ1-6 TRBV10-1 TGCGCCAGCAGTGAAACCCTGGCTTCACCCCTCCACTTT CASSETLASPLHF
- - TRBJ1-4 TRBV18 TGTGCCAGCTCACCACTGGGCAGAGAAAAACTGTTTTTT CASSPLGREKLFF
- - TRBJ2-3 TRBV19 TGTGCCAGTAGCGGACTCGAGGGGGCAGATACGCAGTATTTT CASSGLEGADTQYF
- once TRBJ2-1 TRBV6-1 TGTGCCAGCACCGACCCACCGGGAACCTACAATGAGCAGTTCTTC CASTDPPGTYNEQFF
TRBD1 few TRBJ1-2 TRBV11-2 TGTGCCAGCAGCTTAGAACCAGGGGGCGTCTATGGCTACACCTTC CASSLEPGGVYGYTF
- - TRBJ1-2 TRBV11-1 TGTGCCAGCAGCCCCCGGTGGGGGGATGCTGGCTACACCTTC CASSPRWGDAGYTF
TRBD1 - TRBJ1-2 TRBV5-4 TGTGCCAGCAGTCCAACCGTGGGACAGTCTAACTATGGCTACACCTTC CASSPTVGQSNYGYTF
- - TRBJ1-1 TRBV4-1 TGCGCCAGCAGCCAAGATGGGCCAGTTCTGCCTGAAGCTTTCTTT CASSQDGPVLPEAFF
TRBD1 - TRBJ2-1 TRBV5-1 TGCGCCAGCAGCTTGACCCCTATAGGACAGGGATCTGGGTACAATGAGCAGTTCTTC CASSLTPIGQGSGYNEQFF
- - TRBJ2-7 TRBV30 TGTGCCTGGCGGGGGACCTACGAGCAGTACTTC CAWRGTYEQYF
- few TRBJ1-1 TRBV7-9 TGTGCCAGCAGCTGGTCAGGGGCAAACACTGAAGCTTTCTTT CASSWSGANTEAFF
- - TRBJ1-4 TRBV15 TGTGCCACCAGCAGGTTGGGGGGTGAAAAACTGTTTTTT CATSRLGGEKLFF
TRBD1 - TRBJ1-5 TRBV5-1 TGCGCCAGCAGCTTAGGAGGGGGACAGGGGCTCCAGCCCCAGCATTTT CASSLGGGQGLQPQHF
TRBD1 - TRBJ2-7 TRBV29-1 TGCAGCGTTCACAGGGGGAACACCTACGAGCAGTACTTC CSVHRGNTYEQYF
- - TRBJ2-3 TRBV4-3 TGCGCCAGCAGCCAAGGGTCGGGAGATACGCAGTATTTT CASSQGSGDTQYF